This TCR beta chain was captured in a study of shared clonotypes between healthy human individuals (dated by TCRdb to the early 2020s). About the study as a whole: The cohort comprised two women and three men aged 18 to 49 years. To estimate repertoire size and how much clonotypes are shared between individuals, the study performed deep sequencing of blood TCR repertoires from 4 to 6 healthy adults. Different laboratories and diverse techniques were used to prepare libraries and sequence TCR repertoires, to increase sequencing depth and limit assay-specific biases. Per donor, leukapheresis produced somewhere between about 0.85 and 8.9 billion PBMCs. Broad study findings and their caveats: The genetic and exposure-history diversity represented was limited by the small number of donors. Based on pairwise subsampling, the degree of clonotype sharing among donors was expected to be affected by sequencing depth. Sampling was restricted to blood, and TCR repertoires in tissue are likely to differ from TCR repertoires in blood.

Donors were healthy HIV-negative adults with no recently reported acute infections or vaccinations. Every donor was a Caucasian adult residing in Nashville, Tennessee, USA. For unsorted samples, 90 million or so PBMCs were counted and genomic DNA was extracted with the QIAamp DNA Blood Mini kit. Blood was obtained by leukapheresis, after which PBMCs were separated by Ficoll-Histopaque density gradient centrifugation and cryopreserved in liquid nitrogen vapor phase. TCR CDR3 regions were amplified from genomic DNA by multiplex PCR using the deep immunoSEQ assay. Genomic DNA extracted from each cell subset was distributed evenly over all wells of several immunoSEQ 96-well plates, and each plate served as one replicate. Each replicate PCR for unsorted PBMC received 300 to 350 ng genomic DNA, equal to about 30,000 T cell genomes. Genomic DNA from unsorted PBMC was sequenced over ten immunoSEQ deep assay plates. Purified libraries were measured with a Qubit 3.0 fluorometer, size-checked on a Bioanalyzer 2100, and measured again with the KAPA Library Quantification kit. A separate single-read 150-cycle Illumina NextSeq 550 flow cell was used to sequence each immunoSEQ 96-well plate. As for how the authors treated the data: Because the immunoSEQ output held only junctional sequences and lacked quality scores, the filtering could not match the filtering applied to full-length reads. To assign V/J genes and CDR3, sequences were annotated against IMGT germline references using PyIR, a Python wrapper for IgBLAST v1.9. Reads were filtered out if the reads had weak V/J assignments (E-value above 1e-6), no CDR3, stop codons, out-of-frame junctions, or ambiguous translated residues. A V3J clonotype was defined by an identical inferred V gene, J gene, and CDR3 amino acid sequence. The percentage overlap between two repertoires was calculated by dividing the number of shared unique clonotypes by the size of the smaller repertoire. RTK rarefaction, the Chao1 estimator, and Recon v2.1 estimates of unobserved clonotypes were used to assess repertoire richness. This is the immuneACCESS table as TCRdb keeps it, with only in-frame sequences that have V and J called. A part of the clones is gone; compared with another copy, unresolved V genes explain less than half, and the rest is unexplained. D and trimming were read from the DNA, whereas the V and J calls and clone size are those reported in that table. This sample has hundreds of thousands of clones in its table, and around 75% of those were observed once. In total, the top ten clones hold about 13% of the sample.

There are 12 amino acids in the CDR3, from cysteine to phenylalanine inclusive. The read is trimmed to its CDR3 DNA, 36 bases read in frame from base 1. The germline V gene encodes CDR1 SQVTM and CDR2 ANQGSEA. Trimming at the junction amounts to 2 bases on V and 1 base on J, and the germline ends lie 5 bases apart. There are a few counts of this clone. Its antigen target is currently unknown. Per-nucleotide qualities are absent, and no much larger clonotype sits a single base away. This receptor was identified in a woman aged 40 to 50 in good health. Some clones in this sample may be carry-over from other donors' samples. In this chain, TRBV29-1 is recombined with TRBJ1-1, with the identity of the D gene unclear. Specimen: PBMCs. At the DNA level, the sequence is TGCAGCGTTGAATACGGGAACACTGAAGCTTTCTTT. Its translation reads: CSVEYGNTEAFF.